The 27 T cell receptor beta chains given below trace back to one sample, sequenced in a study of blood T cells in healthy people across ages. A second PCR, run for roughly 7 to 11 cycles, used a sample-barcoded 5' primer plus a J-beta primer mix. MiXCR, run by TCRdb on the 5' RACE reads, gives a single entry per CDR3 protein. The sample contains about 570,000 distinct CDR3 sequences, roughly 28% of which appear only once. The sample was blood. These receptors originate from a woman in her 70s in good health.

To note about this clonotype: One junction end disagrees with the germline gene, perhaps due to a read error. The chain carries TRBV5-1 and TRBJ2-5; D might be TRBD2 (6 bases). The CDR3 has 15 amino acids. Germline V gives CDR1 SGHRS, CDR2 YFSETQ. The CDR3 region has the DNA TGCACCAGCAGCTTGGCTATTAGCGGTGCCGAGACCCAGTACTTC. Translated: CTSSLAISGAETQYF.

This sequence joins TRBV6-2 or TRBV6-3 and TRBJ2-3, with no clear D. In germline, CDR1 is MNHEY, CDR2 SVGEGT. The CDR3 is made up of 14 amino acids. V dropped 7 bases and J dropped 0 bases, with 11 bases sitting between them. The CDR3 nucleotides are TGTGCCAGCATCGGAAGGGTCAGCACAGATACGCAGTATTTT. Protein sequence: CASIGRVSTDTQYF.

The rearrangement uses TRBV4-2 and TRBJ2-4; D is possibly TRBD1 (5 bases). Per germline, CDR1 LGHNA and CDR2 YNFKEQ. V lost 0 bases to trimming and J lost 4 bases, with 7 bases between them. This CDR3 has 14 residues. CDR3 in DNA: TGTGCCAGCAGCCAAGATCCAGGGAAAAACATTCAGTACTTC. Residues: CASSQDPGKNIQYF.

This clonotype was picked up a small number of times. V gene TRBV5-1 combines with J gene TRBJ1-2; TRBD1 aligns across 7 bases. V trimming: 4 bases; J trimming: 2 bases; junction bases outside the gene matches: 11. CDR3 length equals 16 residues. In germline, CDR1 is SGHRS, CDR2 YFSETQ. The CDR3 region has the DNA TGCGCCAGCAGCAACGACTGGACAGGAACCAACTATGGCTACACCTTC. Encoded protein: CASSNDWTGTNYGYTF. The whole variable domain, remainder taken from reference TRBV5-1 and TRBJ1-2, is KAGVTQTPRYLIKTRGQQVTLSCSPISGHRSVSWYQQTPGQGLQFLFEYFSETQRNKGNFPGRFSGRQFSNSRSEMNVSTLELGDSALYLCASSNDWTGTNYGYTFGSGTRLTVV.

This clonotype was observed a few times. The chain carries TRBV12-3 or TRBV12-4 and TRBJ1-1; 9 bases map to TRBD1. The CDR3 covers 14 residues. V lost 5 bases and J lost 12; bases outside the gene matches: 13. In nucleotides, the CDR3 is TGTGCCAGCAGTCCCCTAAACAGGGGGCGTCGGCCTTTCTTT. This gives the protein CASSPLNRGRRPFF.

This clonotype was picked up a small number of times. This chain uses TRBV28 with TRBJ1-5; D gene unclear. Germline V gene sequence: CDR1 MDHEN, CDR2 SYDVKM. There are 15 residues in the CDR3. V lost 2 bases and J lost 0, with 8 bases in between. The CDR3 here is CASSLHGYSNQPQHF. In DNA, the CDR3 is TGTGCCAGCAGTTTACACGGCTATAGCAATCAGCCCCAGCATTTT.

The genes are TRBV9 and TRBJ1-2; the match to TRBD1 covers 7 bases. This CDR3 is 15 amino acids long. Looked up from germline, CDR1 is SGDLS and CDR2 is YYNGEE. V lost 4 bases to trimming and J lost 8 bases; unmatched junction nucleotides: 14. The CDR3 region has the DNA TGTGCCAGCAGCCCCCTGGGACAGCTAACTATGGGCTACACCTTC. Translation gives CASSPLGQLTMGYTF.

Here the CDR3 reads CASSAGLADYEQYF. CDR3 sequence (DNA): TGTGCCAGCAGCGCTGGACTAGCGGATTACGAGCAGTACTTC. The gene calls are TRBV12-3 or TRBV12-4 and TRBJ2-7; 10 bases fit TRBD2. The CDR3 length is 14 residues. J gave up 4 bases and V 6 bases, and 6 bases lay outside the gene matches.

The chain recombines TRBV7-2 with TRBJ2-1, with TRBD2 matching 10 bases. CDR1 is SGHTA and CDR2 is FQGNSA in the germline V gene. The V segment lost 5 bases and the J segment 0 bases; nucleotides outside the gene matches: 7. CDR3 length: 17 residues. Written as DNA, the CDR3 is TGTGCCAGCAGCAGACGAGCGGGGGGGAGCTCCTACAATGAGCAGTTCTTC. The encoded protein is CASSRRAGGSSYNEQFF.

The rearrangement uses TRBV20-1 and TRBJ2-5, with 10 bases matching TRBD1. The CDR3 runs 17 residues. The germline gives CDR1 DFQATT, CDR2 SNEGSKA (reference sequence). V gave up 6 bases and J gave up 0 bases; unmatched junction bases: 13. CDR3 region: CSASPGTGALYQETQYF. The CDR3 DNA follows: TGCAGTGCCTCGCCCGGGACAGGGGCCCTGTACCAAGAGACCCAGTACTTC.

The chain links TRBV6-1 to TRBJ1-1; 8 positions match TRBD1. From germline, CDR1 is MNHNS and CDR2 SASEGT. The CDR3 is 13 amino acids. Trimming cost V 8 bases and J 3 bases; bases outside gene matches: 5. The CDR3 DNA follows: TGTGCCAGCCAGGGGGCGGGTTACACTGAAGCTTTCTTT. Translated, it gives CASQGAGYTEAFF.

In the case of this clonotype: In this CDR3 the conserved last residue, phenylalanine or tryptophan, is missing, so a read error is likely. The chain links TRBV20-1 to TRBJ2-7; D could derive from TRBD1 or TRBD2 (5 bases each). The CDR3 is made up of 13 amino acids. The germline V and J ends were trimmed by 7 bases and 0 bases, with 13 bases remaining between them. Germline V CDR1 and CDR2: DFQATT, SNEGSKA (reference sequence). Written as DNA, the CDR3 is TGCAGTGTTAGGGGACCGACCTCCTACGAGCAGTACCTC. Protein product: CSVRGPTSYEQYL.

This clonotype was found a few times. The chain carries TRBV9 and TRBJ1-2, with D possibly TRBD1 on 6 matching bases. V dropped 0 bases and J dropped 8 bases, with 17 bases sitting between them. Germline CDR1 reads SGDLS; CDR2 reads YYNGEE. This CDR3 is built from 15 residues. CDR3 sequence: CASSVDVGARMGYTF. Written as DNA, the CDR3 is TGTGCCAGCAGCGTAGATGTGGGGGCGCGAATGGGCTACACCTTC.

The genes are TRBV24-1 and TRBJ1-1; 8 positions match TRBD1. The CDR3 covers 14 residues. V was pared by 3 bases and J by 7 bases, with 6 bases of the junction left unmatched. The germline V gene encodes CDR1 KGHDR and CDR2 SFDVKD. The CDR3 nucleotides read TGTGCCACCAGTGATCCATGGACAGGGCGTGAAGCTTTCTTT. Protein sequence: CATSDPWTGREAFF.

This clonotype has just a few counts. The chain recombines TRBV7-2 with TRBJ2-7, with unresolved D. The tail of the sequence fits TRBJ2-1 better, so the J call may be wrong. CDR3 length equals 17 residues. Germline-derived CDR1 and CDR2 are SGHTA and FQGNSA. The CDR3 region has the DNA TGTGCCAGCAGCTTAGTGAACGGTGTTTCGATGGACAATGAGCAGTTCTTC. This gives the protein CASSLVNGVSMDNEQFF.

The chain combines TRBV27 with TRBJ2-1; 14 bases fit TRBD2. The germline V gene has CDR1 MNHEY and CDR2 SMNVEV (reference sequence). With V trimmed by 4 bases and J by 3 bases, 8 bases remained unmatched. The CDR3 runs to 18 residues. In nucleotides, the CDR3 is TGTGCCAGCAGTTCGGTATGGGGACTAGCGGGGGACTACAATGAGCAGTTCTTC. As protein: CASSSVWGLAGDYNEQFF.

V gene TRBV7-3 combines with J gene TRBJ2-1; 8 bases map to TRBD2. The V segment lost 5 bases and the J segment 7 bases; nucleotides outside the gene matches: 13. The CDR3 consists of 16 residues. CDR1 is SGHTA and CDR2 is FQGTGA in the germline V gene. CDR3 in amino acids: CASSLFTSGGANEQFF. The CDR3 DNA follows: TGTGCCAGCAGCCTATTTACTAGCGGAGGGGCTAATGAGCAGTTCTTC.

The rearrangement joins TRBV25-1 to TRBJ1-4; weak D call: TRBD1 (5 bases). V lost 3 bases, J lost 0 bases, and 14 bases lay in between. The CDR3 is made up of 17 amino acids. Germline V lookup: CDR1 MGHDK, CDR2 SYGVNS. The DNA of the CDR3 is TGTGCCAGCAGTGACGGCCTAAAGGGGACAACTAATGAAAAACTGTTTTTT. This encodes CASSDGLKGTTNEKLFF.

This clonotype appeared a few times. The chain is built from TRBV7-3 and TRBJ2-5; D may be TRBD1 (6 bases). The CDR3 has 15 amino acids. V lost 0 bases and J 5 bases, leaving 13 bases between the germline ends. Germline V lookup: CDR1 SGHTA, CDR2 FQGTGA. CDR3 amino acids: CASSLTSGERETQYF. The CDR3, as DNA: TGTGCCAGCAGCTTAACGTCAGGGGAAAGGGAGACCCAGTACTTC. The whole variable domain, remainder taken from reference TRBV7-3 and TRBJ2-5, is GAGVSQTPSNKVTEKGKYVELRCDPISGHTALYWYRQSLGQGPEFLIYFQGTGAADDSGLPNDRFFAVRPEGSVSTLKIQRTERGDSAVYLCASSLTSGERETQYFGPGTRLLVL.

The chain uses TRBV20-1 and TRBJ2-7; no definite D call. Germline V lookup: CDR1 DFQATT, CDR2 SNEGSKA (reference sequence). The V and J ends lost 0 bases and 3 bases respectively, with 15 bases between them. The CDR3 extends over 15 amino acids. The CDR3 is CSARERGGLNYEQYF. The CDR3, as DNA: TGCAGTGCTAGAGAGCGAGGTGGCCTAAACTACGAGCAGTACTTC.

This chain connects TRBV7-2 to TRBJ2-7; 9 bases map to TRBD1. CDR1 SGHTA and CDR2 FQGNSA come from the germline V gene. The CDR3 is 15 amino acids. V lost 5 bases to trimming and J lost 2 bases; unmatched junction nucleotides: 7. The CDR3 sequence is CASSIQGALAYEQYF. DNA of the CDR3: TGTGCCAGCAGCATACAGGGGGCCTTGGCCTACGAGCAGTACTTC.

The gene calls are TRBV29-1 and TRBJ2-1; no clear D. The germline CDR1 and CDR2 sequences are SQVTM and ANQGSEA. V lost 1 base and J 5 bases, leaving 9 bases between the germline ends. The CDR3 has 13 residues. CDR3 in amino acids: CSVEVYSHNEQFF. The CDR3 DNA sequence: TGCAGCGTTGAAGTATATAGCCACAATGAGCAGTTCTTC.

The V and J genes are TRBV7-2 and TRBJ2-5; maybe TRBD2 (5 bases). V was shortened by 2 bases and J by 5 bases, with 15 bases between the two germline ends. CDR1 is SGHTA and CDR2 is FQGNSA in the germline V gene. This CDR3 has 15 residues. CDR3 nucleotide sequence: TGTGCCAGCAGCTTATTGGCCGAGGGCGGGGAGACCCAGTACTTC. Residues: CASSLLAEGGETQYF.

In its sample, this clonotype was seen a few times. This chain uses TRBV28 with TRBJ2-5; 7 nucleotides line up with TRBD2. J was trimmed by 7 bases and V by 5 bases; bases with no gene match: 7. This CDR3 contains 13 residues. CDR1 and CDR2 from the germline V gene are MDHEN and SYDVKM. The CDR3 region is CASSTGGSRTQYF. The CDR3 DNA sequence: TGTGCCAGCAGTACGGGGGGTTCACGGACCCAGTACTTC. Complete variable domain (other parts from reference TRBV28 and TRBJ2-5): DVKVTQSSRYLVKRTGEKVFLECVQDMDHENMFWYRQDPGLGLRLIYFSYDVKMKEKGDIPEGYSVSREKKERFSLILESASTNQTSMYLCASSTGGSRTQYFGPGTRLLVL.

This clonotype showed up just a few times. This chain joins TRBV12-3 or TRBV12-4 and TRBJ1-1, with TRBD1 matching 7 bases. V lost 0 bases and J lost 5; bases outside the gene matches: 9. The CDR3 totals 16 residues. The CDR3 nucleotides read TGTGCCAGCAGTTTAGCGGCTGTCAGGGGGATTACTGAAGCTTTCTTT. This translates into CASSLAAVRGITEAFF.

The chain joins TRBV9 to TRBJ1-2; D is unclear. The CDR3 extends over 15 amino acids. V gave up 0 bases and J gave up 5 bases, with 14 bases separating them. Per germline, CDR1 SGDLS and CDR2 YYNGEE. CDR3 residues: CASSVGGESPYGYTF. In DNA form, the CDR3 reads TGTGCCAGCAGCGTAGGAGGAGAGTCACCTTATGGCTACACCTTC.

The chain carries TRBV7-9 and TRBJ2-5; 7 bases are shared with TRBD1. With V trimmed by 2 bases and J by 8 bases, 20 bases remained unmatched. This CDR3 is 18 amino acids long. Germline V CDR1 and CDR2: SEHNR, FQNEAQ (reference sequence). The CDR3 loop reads CASSLSRQGNTIKNTQYF. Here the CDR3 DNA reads TGTGCCAGCAGCTTATCTCGACAGGGAAACACCATCAAGAATACCCAGTACTTC.